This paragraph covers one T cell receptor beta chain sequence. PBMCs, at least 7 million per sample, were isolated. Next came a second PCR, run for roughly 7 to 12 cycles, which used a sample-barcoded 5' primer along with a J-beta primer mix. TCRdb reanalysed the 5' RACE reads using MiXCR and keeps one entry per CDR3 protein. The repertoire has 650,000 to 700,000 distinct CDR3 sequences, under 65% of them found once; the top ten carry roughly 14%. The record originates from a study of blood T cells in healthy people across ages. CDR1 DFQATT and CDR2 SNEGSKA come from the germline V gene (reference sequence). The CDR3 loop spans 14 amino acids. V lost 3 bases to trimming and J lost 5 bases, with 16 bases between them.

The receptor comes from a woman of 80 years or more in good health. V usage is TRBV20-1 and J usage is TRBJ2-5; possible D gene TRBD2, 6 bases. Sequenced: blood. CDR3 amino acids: CSARATGDWETQYF. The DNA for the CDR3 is TGCAGTGCTAGGGCAACGGGGGATTGGGAGACCCAGTACTTC.